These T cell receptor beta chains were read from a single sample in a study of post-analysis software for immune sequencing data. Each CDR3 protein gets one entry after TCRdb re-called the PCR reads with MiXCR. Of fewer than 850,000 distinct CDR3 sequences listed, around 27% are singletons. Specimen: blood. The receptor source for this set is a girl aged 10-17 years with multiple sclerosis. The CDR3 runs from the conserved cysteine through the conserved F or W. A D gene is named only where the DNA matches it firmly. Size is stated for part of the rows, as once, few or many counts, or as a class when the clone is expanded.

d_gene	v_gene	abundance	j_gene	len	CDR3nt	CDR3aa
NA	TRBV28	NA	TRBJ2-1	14	TGTGCCAGCAGTTTCCCGCAGGGCATAAATGAGCAGTTCTTC	CASSFPQGINEQFF
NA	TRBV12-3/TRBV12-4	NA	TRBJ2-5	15	TGTGCCAGCAGTTTAGCCGGCGTCCGTAAAGAGACCCAGTACTTC	CASSLAGVRKETQYF
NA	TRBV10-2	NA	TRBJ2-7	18	TGCGCCAGCAGTGAGGGGGGCCTCCGGGGCCCCCCAACGCACGAGCAGTACTTC	CASSEGGLRGPPTHEQYF
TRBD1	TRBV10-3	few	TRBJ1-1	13	TGTGCCGTCAGTGAGTCGACAGGGCGGGAAGCTTTCTTT	CAVSESTGREAFF
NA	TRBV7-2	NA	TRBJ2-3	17	TGTGCCAGCAGCTCACCCAGGGGGGGAGCGAGTACAGATACGCAGTATTTT	CASSSPRGGASTDTQYF
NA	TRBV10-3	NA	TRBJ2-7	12	TGTGCCATCAGTGAGTCGCAGGGCGGTCGGTACTTC	CAISESQGGRYF
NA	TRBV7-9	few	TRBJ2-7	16	TGTGCCAGCAGCTTAGGTGGCGGGCTAAGCTCCTACGAGCAGTACTTC	CASSLGGGLSSYEQYF
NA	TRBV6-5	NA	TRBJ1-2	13	TGTGCCAGCACCGAGGGGTCGGCCTATGGCTACACCTTC	CASTEGSAYGYTF
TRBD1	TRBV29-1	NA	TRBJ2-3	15	TGCAGCGTTGGGTACAGGGGTCGGAGCACAGATACGCAGTATTTT	CSVGYRGRSTDTQYF
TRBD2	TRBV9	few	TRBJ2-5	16	TGTGCCAGCAGCTCACCCACGGGACTAGCCCAAGAGACCCAGTACTTC	CASSSPTGLAQETQYF
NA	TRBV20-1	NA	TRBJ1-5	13	TGCAGTGCTAGAGAGGGGGGGGGCCGGCCCCAGCATTTT	CSAREGGGRPQHF
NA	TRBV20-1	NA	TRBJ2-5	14	TGCAGTGCACACGCCTTTGGGGGCCGAGAGACCCAGTACTTC	CSAHAFGGRETQYF
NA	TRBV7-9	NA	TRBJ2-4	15	TGTGCCAGCAGCTCATACAGGGAAGCCAAAAACATTCAGTACTTC	CASSSYREAKNIQYF
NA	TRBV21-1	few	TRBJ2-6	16	TGTGCCAGCAGCAAAGAAGGGGGCTCTGGGGCCAACGTCCTGACTTTC	CASSKEGGSGANVLTF
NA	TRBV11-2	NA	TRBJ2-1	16	TGTGCCAGCAGCTTAGCGTTTCGTGGAAGATACGATGAGCAGTTCTTC	CASSLAFRGRYDEQFF
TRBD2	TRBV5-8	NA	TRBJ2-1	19	TGTGCCAGCAGCTTGGTTGTAGCCGGGGGAGCGGGGGCTTACAATGAGCAGTTCTTC	CASSLVVAGGAGAYNEQFF
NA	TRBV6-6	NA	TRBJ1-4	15	TGTGCCAGCAGTTACTCGGGAGTTGTTGGTGAAAAACTGTTTTTT	CASSYSGVVGEKLFF
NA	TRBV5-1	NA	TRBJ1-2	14	TGCGCCAGCACCGACGCCACAGCGGCCGGTGGCTACACCTTC	CASTDATAAGGYTF
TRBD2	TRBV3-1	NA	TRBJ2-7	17	TGTGCCAGCAAACCGAGAGAAGCGGGATTTATCTCCTACGAGCAGTACTTC	CASKPREAGFISYEQYF
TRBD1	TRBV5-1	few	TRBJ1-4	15	TGCGCCAGCAGCTCAGACCCGGACAGGGGAGGAAAACTGTTTTTT	CASSSDPDRGGKLFF
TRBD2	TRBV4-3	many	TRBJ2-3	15	TGCGCCAGCAGCCACACTAGCGGGAGTGCAGATACGCAGTATTTT	CASSHTSGSADTQYF
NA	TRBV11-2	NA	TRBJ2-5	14	TGTGCCAGCAGATCCCCTGGGGGGTTGGAGACCCAGTACTTC	CASRSPGGLETQYF
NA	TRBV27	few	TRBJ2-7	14	TGTGCCAGCAGCAGGGGGGCCTGGGGCTACGAGCAGTACTTC	CASSRGAWGYEQYF
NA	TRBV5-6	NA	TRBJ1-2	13	TGTGCCAGCAGCCTGCCCCAGGGCCAAGGCTACACCTTC	CASSLPQGQGYTF
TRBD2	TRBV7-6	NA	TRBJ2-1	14	TGTGCCAGCAGGACTAGCGGGGGGAACAATGAGCAGTTCTTC	CASRTSGGNNEQFF
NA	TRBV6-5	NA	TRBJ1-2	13	TGTGCCAGCAGTTACCCAGGCAAGATGGGCTACACCTTC	CASSYPGKMGYTF
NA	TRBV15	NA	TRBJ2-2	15	TGTGCCACCAGCGGGTCCCATCAGGGGTCCGGGGAGCTGTTTTTT	CATSGSHQGSGELFF
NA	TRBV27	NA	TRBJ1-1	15	TGTGCCACCGCGAAACAGGCTCCTATGAACACTGAAGCTTTCTTT	CATAKQAPMNTEAFF
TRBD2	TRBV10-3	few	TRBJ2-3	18	TGTGCCATCAGGGGAAGGACTAGCGGGAGCCCCGCGGGAGATACGCAGTATTTT	CAIRGRTSGSPAGDTQYF
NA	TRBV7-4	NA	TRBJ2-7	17	TGTGCCAGCAGCTTAACCGGAGGCGGGTCCCCCTCCTACGAGCAGTACTTC	CASSLTGGGSPSYEQYF
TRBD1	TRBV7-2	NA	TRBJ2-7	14	TGTGCCAGCAGCTTCGACAGGGTTGGACGCGAGCAGTACTTC	CASSFDRVGREQYF
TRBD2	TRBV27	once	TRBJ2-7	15	TGTGCCAGCAGTCCCCGGACTAGCGGGCACTACGAGCAGTACTTC	CASSPRTSGHYEQYF
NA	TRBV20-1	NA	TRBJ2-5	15	TGCAGTGCTGGCCCCCCGACTAGAATTTGGGAGACCCAGTACTTC	CSAGPPTRIWETQYF
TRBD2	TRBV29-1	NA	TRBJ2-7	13	TGCAGCGTTTGGGTTAGCGGGAGCTACGAGCAGTACTTC	CSVWVSGSYEQYF
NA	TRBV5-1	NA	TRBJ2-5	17	TGCGCCAGCAGCCGCTCCCCCGGGAGACAATATCAAGAGACCCAGTACTTC	CASSRSPGRQYQETQYF
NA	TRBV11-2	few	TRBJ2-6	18	TGTGCCAGCAGCTTAGCTCTAGGAGGGGGACCTGGGGCCAACGTCCTGACTTTC	CASSLALGGGPGANVLTF
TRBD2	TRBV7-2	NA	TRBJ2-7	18	TGTGCCAGCAGCTTAACAAAGGCCTTTCGGGGGAGGGCCTACGAGCAGTACTTC	CASSLTKAFRGRAYEQYF
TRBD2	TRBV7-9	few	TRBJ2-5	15	TGTGCCAGCAGCTTAGGGTCGGGGGGACAAGAGACCCAGTACTTC	CASSLGSGGQETQYF
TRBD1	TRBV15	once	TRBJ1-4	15	TGTGCCACCAGCGCGGGGGACAGATCAAATGAAAAACTGTTTTTT	CATSAGDRSNEKLFF
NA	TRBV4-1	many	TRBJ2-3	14	TGCGCCAGCAGCCAGACCGGGAGCACAGATACGCAGTATTTT	CASSQTGSTDTQYF